This T cell receptor beta chain was captured by sequencing in a study of shared clonotypes between healthy human individuals. The CDR3 consists of 13 residues. Per the germline V gene, CDR1 is LNHDA and CDR2 is SQIVND (reference sequence). Trimming left V 7 bases short and J 2 bases short, with 11 bases between. As concerns this clone: Its antigen is undetermined.

Here immunoSEQ multiplex PCR was the method, and the copy in TCRdb shows in-frame clones only, minus some. The sample lists over 850,000 clones, about four fifths occurring once. Whole-study results and caveats: Clonotypes that were shared across a handful of donors made up around 5% of naive CD4 clonotypes. In having few donors, the study represented limited genetic and exposure-history diversity.

The source is a man aged 18 to 30 in good health. Some clones in this sample may be carry-over from other donors' samples. The rearrangement links TRBV19 to TRBJ1-2, with no clear D. The sequenced material came from memory CD4+ T cells from PBMCs. Subset in this sample: CD45RA-negative fraction. The CDR3 DNA reads TGTGCCAGTACCCTAGTCAACAACTATGGCTACACCTTC. It is translated as CASTLVNNYGYTF.